The present entry profiles one T cell receptor (beta chain) with its context. What it binds is not known. The entry originates in a study of T cell responses to AZD1222 COVID-19 vaccine. General study findings and limits: The study found vaccine-associated CD4 TCRs spanning spike, dominant at 160-218 and 743-854. Only 6 or 7 people who got AZD1222 tested seropositive at baseline.

The CDR3 covers 15 residues. V was trimmed by 3 bases and J by 4 bases, leaving 12 bases between them. Per germline, CDR1 SGHTA and CDR2 FQGTGA. Using immunoSEQ multiplex PCR, the repertoire was profiled, and TCRdb retains in-frame clones only, with some absent. Of some 92,000 clones listed, around 91% are singletons. This clonotype originated in an adult in good health. The input for sequencing was peripheral blood, taken on day 0 of MenACWY control vaccination. This chain connects TRBV7-3 to TRBJ2-2; a possible D gene is TRBD1 (7 bases). Here the CDR3 reads CASSLEGASTGELFF. CDR3 nucleotide sequence: TGTGCCAGCAGCTTGGAGGGGGCGAGCACCGGGGAGCTGTTTTTT. Full variable domain (outside the CDR3, taken from reference TRBV7-3 and TRBJ2-2): GAGVSQTPSNKVTEKGKYVELRCDPISGHTALYWYRQSLGQGPEFLIYFQGTGAADDSGLPNDRFFAVRPEGSVSTLKIQRTERGDSAVYLCASSLEGASTGELFFGEGSRLTVL.